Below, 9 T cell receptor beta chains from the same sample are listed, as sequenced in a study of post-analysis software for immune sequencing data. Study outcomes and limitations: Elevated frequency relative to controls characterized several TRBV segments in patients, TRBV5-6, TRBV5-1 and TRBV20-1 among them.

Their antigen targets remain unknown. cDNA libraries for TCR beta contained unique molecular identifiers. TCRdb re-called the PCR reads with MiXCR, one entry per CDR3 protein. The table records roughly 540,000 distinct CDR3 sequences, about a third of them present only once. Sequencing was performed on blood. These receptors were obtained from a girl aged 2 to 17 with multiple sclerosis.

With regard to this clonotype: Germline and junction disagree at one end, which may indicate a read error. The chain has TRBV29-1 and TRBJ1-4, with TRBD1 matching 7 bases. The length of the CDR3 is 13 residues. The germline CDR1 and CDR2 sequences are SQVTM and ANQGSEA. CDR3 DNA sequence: TGCAGCGTCCGGAAGGGGGCTTTTGAAAAACGGTTTTTT. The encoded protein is CSVRKGAFEKRFF.

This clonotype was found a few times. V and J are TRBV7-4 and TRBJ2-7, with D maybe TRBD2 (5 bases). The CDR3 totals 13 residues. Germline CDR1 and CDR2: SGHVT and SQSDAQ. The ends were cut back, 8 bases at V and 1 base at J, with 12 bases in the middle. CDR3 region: CASREASSYEQYF. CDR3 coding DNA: TGTGCCAGCCGGGAAGCCTCATCCTACGAGCAGTACTTC.

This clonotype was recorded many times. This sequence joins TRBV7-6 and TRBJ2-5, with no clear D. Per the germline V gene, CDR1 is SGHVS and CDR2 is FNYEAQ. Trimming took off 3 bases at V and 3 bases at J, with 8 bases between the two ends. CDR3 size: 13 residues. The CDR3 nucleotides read TGTGCCAGCAGCTTTAGGCAGGAAGAGACCCAGTACTTC. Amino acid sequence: CASSFRQEETQYF.

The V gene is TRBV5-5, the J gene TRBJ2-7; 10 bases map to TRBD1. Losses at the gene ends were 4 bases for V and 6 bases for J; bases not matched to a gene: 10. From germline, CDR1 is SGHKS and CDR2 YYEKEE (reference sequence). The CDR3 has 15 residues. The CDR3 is CASSSTGTGDIEQYF. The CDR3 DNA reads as TGTGCCAGCAGCAGTACCGGGACAGGGGATATCGAGCAGTACTTC.

The CDR3 DNA sequence: TGTGCCAGCAGTTCCCCATCCAGTCCCACCGGGGAGCTGTTTTTT. This sequence encodes CASSSPSSPTGELFF. The chain joins TRBV28 to TRBJ2-2; unclear D gene. The CDR3 extends over 15 amino acids. Trimming stripped 4 bases from V and 4 bases from J, with 13 bases between. CDR1 MDHEN and CDR2 SYDVKM come from the germline V gene.

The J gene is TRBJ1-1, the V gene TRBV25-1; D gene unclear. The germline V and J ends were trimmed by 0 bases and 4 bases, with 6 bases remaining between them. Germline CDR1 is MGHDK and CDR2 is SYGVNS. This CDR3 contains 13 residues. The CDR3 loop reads CASSEYLVTEAFF. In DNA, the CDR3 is TGTGCCAGCAGTGAATATTTGGTCACTGAAGCTTTCTTT.

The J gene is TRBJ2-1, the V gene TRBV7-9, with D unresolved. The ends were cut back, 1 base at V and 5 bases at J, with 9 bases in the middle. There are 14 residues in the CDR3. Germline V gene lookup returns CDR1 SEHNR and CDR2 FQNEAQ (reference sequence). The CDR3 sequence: CASSLGAANNEQFF. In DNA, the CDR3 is TGTGCCAGCAGCTTAGGGGCAGCCAACAATGAGCAGTTCTTC.

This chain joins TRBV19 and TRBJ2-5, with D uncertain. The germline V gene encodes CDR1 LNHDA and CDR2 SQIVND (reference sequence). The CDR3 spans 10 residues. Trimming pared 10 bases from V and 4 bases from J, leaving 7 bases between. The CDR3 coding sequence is TGTGCCACCTCGGGAGAGACCCAGTACTTC. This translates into CATSGETQYF.

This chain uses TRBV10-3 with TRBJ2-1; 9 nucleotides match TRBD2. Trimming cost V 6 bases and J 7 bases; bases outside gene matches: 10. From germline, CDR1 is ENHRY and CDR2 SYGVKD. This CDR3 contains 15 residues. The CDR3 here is CAISRDGLAINEQFF. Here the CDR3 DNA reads TGTGCCATCAGCCGCGACGGACTAGCGATAAATGAGCAGTTCTTC.